Included here is one T cell receptor beta chain sequence, with context. This specimen comes from a study of CD8+ T cells in alopecia areata. Overall study context: Scoring of treated patients' severity used the percentage of affected scalp area.

Sequencing relied on a cDNA template that was reverse transcribed from extracted RNA. Generated by immunoSEQ multiplex PCR, the TCRdb table keeps only in-frame clones and is missing some. Among around 200,000 clones listed, 64% were seen once. The CDR3 is made up of 13 amino acids. V was shortened by 4 bases and J by 5 bases, with 11 bases between the two germline ends. Germline V CDR1 and CDR2: LNHDA, SQIVND (reference sequence). Regarding treatment: oral pan-JAK inhibitor, 5-10 mg twice daily. Isolation of CD4+ and CD8+ T cells from PBMCs was achieved by sorting. The sequencing used CD4+ T cells sorted from blood, collected at week 4, from a patient treated with tofacitinib. The chain recombines TRBV19 with TRBJ2-5, with D perhaps TRBD2 (6 bases). The receptor was derived from a human donor with alopecia areata. The CDR3 loop reads CASSTTRGETQYF. In nucleotides, the CDR3 is TGTGCCAGTAGTACGACCCGGGGGGAGACCCAGTACTTC.